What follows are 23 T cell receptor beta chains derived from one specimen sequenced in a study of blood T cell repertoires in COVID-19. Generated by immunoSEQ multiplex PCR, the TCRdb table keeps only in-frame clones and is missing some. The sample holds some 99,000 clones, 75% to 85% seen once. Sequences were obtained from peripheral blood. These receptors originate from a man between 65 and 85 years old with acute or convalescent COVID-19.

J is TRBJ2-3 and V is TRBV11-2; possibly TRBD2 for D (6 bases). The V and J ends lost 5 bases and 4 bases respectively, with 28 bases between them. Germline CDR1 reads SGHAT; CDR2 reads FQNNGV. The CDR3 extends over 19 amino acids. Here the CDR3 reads CASSPWARTGVQKSDTQYF. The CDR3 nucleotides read TGTGCCAGCAGCCCATGGGCAAGGACGGGAGTTCAAAAGTCAGATACGCAGTATTTT.

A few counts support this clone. CDR3 region: CASSLVQVNEQYF. The CDR3 DNA is TGTGCCAGCAGCTTAGTGCAGGTCAACGAGCAGTACTTC. This sequence joins TRBV7-2 and TRBJ2-7; D call uncertain. This CDR3 is 13 amino acids long. V dropped 1 base and J dropped 5 bases, with 9 bases sitting between them. Germline V gene sequence: CDR1 SGHTA, CDR2 FQGNSA.

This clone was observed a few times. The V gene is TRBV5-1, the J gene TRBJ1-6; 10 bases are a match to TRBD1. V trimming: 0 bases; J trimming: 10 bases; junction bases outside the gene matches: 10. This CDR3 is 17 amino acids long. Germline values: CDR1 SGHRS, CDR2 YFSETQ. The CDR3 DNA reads TGCGCCAGCAGCTTGGCCCGACAGGGGGCGCCTGGCTCACCCCTCCACTTT. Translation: CASSLARQGAPGSPLHF.

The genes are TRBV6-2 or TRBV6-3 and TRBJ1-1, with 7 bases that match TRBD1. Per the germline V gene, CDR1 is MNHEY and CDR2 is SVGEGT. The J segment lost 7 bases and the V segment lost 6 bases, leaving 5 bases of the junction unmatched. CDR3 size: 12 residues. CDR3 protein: CASSPQGNEAFF. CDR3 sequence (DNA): TGTGCCAGCAGCCCACAGGGGAATGAAGCTTTCTTT.

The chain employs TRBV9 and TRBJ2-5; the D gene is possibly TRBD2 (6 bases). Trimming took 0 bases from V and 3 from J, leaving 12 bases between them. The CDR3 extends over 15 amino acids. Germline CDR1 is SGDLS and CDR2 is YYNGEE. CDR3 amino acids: CASSVASAGEETQYF. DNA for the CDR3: TGTGCCAGCAGCGTAGCTAGCGCCGGAGAAGAGACCCAGTACTTC.

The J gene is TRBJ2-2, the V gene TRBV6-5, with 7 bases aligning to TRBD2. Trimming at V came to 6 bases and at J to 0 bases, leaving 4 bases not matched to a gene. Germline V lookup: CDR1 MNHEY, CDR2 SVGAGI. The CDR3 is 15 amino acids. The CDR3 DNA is TGTGCCAGCAGGCAGCGGGGTTCGAACACCGGGGAGCTGTTTTTT. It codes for CASRQRGSNTGELFF.

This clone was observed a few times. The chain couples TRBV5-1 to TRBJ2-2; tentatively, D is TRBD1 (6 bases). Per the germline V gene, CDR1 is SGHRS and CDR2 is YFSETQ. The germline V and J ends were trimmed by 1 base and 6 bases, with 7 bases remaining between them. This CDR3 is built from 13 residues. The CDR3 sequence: CASSLQGPGELFF. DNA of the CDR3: TGCGCCAGCAGCTTGCAGGGGCCCGGGGAGCTGTTTTTT.

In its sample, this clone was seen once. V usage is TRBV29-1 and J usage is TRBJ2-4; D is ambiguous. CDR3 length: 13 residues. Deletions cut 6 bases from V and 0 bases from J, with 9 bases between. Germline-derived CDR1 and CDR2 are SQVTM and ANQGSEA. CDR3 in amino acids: CSVQKQAKNIQYF. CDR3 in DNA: TGCAGCGTGCAGAAACAAGCCAAAAACATTCAGTACTTC. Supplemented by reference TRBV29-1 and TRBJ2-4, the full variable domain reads SAVISQKPSRDICQRGTSLTIQCQVDSQVTMMFWYRQQPGQSLTLIATANQGSEATYESGFVIDKFPISRPNLTFSTLTVSNMSPEDSSIYLCSVQKQAKNIQYFGAGTRLSVL.

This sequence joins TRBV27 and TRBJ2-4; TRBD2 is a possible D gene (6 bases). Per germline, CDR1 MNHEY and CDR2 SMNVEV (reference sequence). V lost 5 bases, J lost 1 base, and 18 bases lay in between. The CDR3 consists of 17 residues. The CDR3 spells CASSPSSLGGAKNIQYF. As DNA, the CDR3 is TGTGCCAGCAGTCCGAGTTCGTTAGGAGGGGCCAAAAACATTCAGTACTTC.

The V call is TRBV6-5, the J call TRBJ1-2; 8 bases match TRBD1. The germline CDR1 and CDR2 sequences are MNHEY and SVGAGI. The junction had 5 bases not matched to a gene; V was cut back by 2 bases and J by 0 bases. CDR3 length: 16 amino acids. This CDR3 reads CASSYRQTGANYGYTF. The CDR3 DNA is TGTGCCAGCAGTTACAGGCAGACAGGGGCTAACTATGGCTACACCTTC.

Here the CDR3 reads CATLLGTGDTNTEAFF. The CDR3 bases are TGTGCCACTCTGCTCGGGACAGGTGATACGAACACTGAAGCTTTCTTT. The chain couples TRBV19 to TRBJ1-1, with 8 bases identical to TRBD1. Germline loops: CDR1 LNHDA, CDR2 SQIVND (reference sequence). The CDR3 is 16 residues long. V lost 10 bases and J lost 1; bases outside the gene matches: 14.

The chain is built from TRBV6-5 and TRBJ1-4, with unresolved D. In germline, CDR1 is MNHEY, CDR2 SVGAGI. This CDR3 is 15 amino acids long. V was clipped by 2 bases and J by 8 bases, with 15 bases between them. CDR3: CASSYGNGAGEKLFF. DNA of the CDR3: TGTGCCAGCAGTTACGGTAACGGAGCGGGGGAAAAACTGTTTTTT.

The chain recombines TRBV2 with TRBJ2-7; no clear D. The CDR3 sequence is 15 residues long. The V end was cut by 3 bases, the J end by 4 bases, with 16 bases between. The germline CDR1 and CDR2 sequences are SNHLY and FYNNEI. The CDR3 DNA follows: TGTGCCAGCAGTGATATGCAGCGTTCTGGATACGAGCAGTACTTC. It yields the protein CASSDMQRSGYEQYF.

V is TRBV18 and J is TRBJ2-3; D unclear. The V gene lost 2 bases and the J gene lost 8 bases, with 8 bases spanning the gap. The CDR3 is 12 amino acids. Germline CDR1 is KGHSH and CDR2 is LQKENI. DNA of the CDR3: TGTGCCAGCTCACCAGAGGCCGGTACGCAGTATTTT. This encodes CASSPEAGTQYF. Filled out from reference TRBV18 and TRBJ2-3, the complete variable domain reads NAGVMQNPRHLVRRRGQEARLRCSPMKGHSHVYWYRQLPEEGLKFMVYLQKENIIDESGMPKERFSAEFPKEGPSILRIQQVVRGDSAAYFCASSPEAGTQYFGPGTRLTVL.

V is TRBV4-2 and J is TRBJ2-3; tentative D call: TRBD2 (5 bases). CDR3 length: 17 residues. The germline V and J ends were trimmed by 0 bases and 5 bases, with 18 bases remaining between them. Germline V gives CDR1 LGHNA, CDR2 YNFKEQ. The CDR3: CASSQDEAGLGGDTQYF. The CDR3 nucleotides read TGTGCCAGCAGCCAAGATGAGGCGGGTCTTGGAGGAGATACGCAGTATTTT.

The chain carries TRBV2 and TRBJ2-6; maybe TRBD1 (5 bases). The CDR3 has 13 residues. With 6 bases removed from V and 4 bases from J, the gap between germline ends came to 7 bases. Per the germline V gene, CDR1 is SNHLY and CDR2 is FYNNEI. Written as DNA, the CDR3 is TGTGCCAGCAGCTCAGGGGGGGCCAACGTCCTGACTTTC. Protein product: CASSSGGANVLTF.

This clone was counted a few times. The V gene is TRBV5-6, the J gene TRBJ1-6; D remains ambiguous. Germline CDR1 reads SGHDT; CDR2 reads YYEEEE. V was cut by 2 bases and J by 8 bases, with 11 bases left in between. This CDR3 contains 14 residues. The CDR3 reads CASSFRSRHSPLHF. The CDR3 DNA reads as TGTGCCAGCAGCTTTAGAAGCCGCCATTCACCCCTCCACTTT.

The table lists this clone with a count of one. DNA for the CDR3: TGTGCCACCAGCAGAGCCCGTTACGAGCAGTACTTC. Its protein product is CATSRARYEQYF. The J gene is TRBJ2-7, the V gene TRBV15, with D unresolved. V was shortened by 1 base and J by 4 bases, with 5 bases between the two germline ends. The CDR3 is 12 residues long. CDR1 LNHNV and CDR2 YYDKDF come from the germline V gene (reference sequence).

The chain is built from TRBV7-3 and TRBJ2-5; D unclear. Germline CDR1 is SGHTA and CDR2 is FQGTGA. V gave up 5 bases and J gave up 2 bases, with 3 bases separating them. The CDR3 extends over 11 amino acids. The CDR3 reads CASSLQETQYF. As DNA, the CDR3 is TGTGCCAGCAGCCTTCAAGAGACCCAGTACTTC.

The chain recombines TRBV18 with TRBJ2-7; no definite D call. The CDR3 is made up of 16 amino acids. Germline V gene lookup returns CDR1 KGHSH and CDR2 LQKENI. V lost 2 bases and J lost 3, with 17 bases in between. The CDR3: CASSPIFPQTHYEQYF. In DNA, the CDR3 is TGTGCCAGCTCACCAATCTTCCCACAGACCCACTACGAGCAGTACTTC.

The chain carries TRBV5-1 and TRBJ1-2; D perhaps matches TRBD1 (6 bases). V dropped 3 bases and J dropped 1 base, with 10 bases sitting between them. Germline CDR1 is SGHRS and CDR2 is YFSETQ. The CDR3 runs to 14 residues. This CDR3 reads CASSSIQGNYGYTF. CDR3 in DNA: TGCGCCAGCAGCTCGATACAGGGTAACTATGGCTACACCTTC.

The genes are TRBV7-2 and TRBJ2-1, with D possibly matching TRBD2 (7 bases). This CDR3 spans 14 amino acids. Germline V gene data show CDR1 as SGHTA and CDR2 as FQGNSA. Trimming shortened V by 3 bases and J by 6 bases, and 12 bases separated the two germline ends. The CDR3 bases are TGTGCCAGCAGCTTCCAGGGAGGGGGCAATGAGCAGTTCTTC. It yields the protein CASSFQGGGNEQFF.

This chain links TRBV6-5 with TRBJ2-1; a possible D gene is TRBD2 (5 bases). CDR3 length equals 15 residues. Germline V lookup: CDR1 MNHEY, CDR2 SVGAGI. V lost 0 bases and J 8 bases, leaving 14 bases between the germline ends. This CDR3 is CASSYSSRAAHEQFF. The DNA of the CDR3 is TGTGCCAGCAGTTACTCGAGCAGAGCGGCCCATGAGCAGTTCTTC.